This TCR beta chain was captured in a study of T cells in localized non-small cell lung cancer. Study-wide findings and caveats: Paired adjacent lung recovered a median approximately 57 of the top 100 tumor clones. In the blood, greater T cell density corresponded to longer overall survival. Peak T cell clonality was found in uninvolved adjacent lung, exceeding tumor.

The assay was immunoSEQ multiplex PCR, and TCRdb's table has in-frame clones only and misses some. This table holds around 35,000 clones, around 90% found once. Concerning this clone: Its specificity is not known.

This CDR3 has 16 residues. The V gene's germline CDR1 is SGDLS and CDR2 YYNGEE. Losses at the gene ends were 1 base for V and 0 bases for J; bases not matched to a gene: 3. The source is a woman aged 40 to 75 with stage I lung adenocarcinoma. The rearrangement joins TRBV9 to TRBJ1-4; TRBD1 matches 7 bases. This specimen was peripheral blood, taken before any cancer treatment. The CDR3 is CASSVQGVATNEKLFF. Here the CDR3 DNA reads TGTGCCAGCAGCGTACAGGGGGTGGCAACTAATGAAAAACTGTTTTTT.